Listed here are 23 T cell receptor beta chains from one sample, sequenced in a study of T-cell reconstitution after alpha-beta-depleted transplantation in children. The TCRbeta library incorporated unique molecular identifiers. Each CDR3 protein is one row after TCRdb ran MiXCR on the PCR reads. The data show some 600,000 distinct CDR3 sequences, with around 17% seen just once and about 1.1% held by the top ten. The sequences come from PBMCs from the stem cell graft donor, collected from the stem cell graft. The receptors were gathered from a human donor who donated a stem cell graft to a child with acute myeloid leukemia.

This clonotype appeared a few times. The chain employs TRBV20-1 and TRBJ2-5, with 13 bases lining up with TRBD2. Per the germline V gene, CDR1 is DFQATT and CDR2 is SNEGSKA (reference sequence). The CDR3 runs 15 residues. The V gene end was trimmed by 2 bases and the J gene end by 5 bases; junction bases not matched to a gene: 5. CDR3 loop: CSARQGLAGRETQYF. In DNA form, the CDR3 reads TGCAGTGCTAGACAGGGACTAGCGGGGCGGGAGACCCAGTACTTC.

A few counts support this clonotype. The CDR3 DNA reads TGTGCCTGGAGACTAGGAGGGACCCAGTACTTC. Amino acid sequence: CAWRLGGTQYF. The chain uses TRBV30 and TRBJ2-5; D might be TRBD2 (5 bases). This CDR3 is built from 11 residues. CDR1 and CDR2 from the germline V gene are GTSNPN and SVGIG (reference sequence). The V and J ends lost 3 bases and 7 bases respectively, with 9 bases between them.

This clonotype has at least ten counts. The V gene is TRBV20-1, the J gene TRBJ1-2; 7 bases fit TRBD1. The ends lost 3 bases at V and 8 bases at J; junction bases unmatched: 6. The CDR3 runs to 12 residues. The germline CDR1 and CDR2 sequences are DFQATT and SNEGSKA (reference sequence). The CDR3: CSASYGQVGYTF. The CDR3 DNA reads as TGCAGTGCTAGCTACGGACAGGTCGGCTACACCTTC.

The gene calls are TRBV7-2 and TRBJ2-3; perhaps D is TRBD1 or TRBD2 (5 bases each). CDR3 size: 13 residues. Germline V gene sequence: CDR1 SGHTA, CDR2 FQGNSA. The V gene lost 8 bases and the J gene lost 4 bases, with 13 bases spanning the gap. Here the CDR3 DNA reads TGTGCCAGCTCCCGGGGCGGCGCAGATACGCAGTATTTT. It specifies CASSRGGADTQYF. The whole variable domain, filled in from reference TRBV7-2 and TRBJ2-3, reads GAGVSQSPSNKVTEKGKDVELRCDPISGHTALYWYRQSLGQGLEFLIYFQGNSAPDKSGLPSDRFSAERTGGSVSTLTIQRTQQEDSAVYLCASSRGGADTQYFGPGTRLTVL.

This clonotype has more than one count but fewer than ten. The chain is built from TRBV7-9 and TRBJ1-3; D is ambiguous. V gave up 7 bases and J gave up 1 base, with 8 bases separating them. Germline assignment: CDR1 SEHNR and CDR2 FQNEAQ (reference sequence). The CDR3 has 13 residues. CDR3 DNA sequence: TGTGCCAGCACCAAAAGATCTGGAAACACCATATATTTT. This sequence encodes CASTKRSGNTIYF.

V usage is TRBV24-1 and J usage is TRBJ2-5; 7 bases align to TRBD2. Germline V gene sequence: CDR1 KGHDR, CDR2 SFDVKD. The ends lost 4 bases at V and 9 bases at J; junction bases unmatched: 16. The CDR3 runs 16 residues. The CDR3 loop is CATSEGETGGQLAQYF. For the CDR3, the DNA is TGTGCCACCAGTGAGGGTGAAACGGGGGGTCAGCTGGCCCAGTACTTC.

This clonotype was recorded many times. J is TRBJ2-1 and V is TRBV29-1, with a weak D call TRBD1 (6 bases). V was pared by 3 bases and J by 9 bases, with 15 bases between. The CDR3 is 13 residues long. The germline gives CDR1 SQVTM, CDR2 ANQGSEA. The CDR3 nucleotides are TGCAGCGTTGACAAGAGGGGCAGGGGTGAGCAGTTCTTC. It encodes CSVDKRGRGEQFF.

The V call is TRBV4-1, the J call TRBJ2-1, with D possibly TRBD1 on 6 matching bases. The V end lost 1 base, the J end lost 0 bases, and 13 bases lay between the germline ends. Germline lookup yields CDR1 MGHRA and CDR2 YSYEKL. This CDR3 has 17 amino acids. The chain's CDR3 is CASSQARTASSYNEQFF. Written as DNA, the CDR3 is TGCGCCAGCAGCCAAGCCCGGACAGCGAGCTCCTACAATGAGCAGTTCTTC.

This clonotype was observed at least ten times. In DNA, the CDR3 is TGCAGTGCTCCTCGATCGAGCTCTGGAAACACCATATATTTT. Its protein is CSAPRSSSGNTIYF. This chain connects TRBV20-1 to TRBJ1-3; D ambiguous. This CDR3 comprises 14 residues. The V end was cut by 5 bases, the J end by 0 bases, with 11 bases between. Per the germline V gene, CDR1 is DFQATT and CDR2 is SNEGSKA (reference sequence).

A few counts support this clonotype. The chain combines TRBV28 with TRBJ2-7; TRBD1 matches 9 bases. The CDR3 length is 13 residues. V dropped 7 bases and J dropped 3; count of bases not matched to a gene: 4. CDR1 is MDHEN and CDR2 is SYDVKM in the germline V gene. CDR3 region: CASKGQGYYEQYV. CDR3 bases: TGTGCCAGCAAGGGACAGGGCTACTACGAGCAGTACGTC.

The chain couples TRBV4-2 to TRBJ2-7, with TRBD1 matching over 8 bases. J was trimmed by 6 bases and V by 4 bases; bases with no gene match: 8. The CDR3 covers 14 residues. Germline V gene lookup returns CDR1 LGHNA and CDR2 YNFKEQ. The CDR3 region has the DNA TGTGCCAGCAGCCCCCGGCAGGGGGCGGGCGAGCAGTACGTC. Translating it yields CASSPRQGAGEQYV.

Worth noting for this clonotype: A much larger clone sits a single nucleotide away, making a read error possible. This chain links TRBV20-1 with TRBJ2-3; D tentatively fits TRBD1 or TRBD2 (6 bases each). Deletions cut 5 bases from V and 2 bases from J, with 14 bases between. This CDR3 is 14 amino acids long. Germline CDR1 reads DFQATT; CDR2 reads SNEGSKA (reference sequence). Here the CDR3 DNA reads TGCAGTGCTCCCCGAGGGGGGACCACAGATACGCAGTATTTT. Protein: CSAPRGGTTDTQYF.

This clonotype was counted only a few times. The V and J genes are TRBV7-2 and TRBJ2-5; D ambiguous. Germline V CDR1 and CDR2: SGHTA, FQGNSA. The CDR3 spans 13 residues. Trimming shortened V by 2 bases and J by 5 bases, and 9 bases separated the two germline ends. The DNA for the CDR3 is TGTGCCAGCAGCTTATCCGCGGCCGAGACCCAGTACTTC. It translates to CASSLSAAETQYF.

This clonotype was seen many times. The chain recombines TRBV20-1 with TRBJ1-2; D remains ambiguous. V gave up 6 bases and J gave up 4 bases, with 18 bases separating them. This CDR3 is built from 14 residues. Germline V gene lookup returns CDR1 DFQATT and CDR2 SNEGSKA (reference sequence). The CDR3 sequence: CSALARTGGYGYTF. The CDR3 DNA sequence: TGCAGTGCCCTCGCTAGGACCGGAGGCTATGGCTACACCTTC.

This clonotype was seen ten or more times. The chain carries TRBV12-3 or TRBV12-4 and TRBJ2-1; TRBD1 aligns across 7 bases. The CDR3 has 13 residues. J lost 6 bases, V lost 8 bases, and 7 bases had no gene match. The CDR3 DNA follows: TGTGCCAGCGACAGGGCGGCCGGCAATGAGCAGTTCTTC. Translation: CASDRAAGNEQFF.

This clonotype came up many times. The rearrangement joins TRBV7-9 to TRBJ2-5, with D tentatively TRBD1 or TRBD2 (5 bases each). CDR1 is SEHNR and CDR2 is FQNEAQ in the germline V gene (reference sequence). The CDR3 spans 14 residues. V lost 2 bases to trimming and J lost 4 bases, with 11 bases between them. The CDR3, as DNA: TGTGCCAGCAGCTTATCCATTGGGGGAGAGACCCAGTACTTC. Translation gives CASSLSIGGETQYF.

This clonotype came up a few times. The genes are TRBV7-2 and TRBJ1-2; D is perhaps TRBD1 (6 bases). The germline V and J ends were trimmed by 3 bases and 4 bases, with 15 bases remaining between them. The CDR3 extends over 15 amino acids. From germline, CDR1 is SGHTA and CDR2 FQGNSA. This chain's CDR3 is CASSFRYRDFYGYTF. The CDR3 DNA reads TGTGCCAGCAGCTTCCGGTACAGGGACTTCTATGGCTACACCTTC.

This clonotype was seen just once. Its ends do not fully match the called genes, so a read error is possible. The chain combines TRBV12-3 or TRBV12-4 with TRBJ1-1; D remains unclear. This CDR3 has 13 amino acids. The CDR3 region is CASSLQQNTAAFF. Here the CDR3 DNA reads TGTGCCAGCAGTTTACAACAAAACACTGCAGCTTTCTTT.

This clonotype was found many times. CDR3 in amino acids: CSAWAGRQFF. The CDR3 nucleotides read TGCAGTGCTTGGGCGGGGAGGCAGTTCTTC. The chain is built from TRBV20-1 and TRBJ2-1; D is perhaps TRBD2 (6 bases). The ends were cut back, 5 bases at V and 12 bases at J, with 11 bases in the middle. The CDR3 has 10 amino acids. Germline assignment: CDR1 DFQATT and CDR2 SNEGSKA (reference sequence).

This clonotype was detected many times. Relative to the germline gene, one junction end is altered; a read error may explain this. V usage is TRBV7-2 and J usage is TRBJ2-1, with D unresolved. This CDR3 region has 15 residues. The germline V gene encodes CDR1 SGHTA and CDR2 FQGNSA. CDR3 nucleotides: TGTGCCAGCACCTTAGGAACGAGCTCCTACAATGAGCAGTTCTTC. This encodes CASTLGTSSYNEQFF.

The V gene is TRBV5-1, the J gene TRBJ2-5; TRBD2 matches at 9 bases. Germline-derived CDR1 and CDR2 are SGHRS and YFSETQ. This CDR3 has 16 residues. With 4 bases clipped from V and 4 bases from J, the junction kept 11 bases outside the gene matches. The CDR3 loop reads CASSGTSKGLVETQYF. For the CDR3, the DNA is TGCGCCAGCAGCGGGACTAGCAAGGGGCTCGTAGAGACCCAGTACTTC.

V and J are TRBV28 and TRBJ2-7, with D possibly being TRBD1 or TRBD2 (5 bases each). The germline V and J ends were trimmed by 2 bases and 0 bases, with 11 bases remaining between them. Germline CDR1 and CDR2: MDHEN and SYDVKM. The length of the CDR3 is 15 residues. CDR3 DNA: TGTGCCAGCAGTTTAGGGGGACGAAGCTCCTACGAGCAGTACTTC. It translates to CASSLGGRSSYEQYF.

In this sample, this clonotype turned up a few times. The CDR3 bases are TGTGCCACCAGCCCTCGGACCCGCTCCGAGCAGTACTTC. Translated, it gives CATSPRTRSEQYF. The chain is built from TRBV15 and TRBJ2-7; no definite D call. Germline assignment: CDR1 LNHNV and CDR2 YYDKDF (reference sequence). This CDR3 region has 13 residues. V was pared by 5 bases and J by 6 bases, with 14 bases between. The full variable domain, in which reference TRBV15 and TRBJ2-7 provide the parts outside the CDR3, is DAMVIQNPRYQVTQFGKPVTLSCSQTLNHNVMYWYQQKSSQAPKLLFHYYDKDFNNEADTPDNFQSRRPNTSFCFLDIRSPGLGDTAMYLCATSPRTRSEQYFGPGTRLTVT.